Below are 27 T cell receptor beta chains sequenced from a single sample in a study of blood T cell repertoires in COVID-19. Sequencing used immunoSEQ multiplex PCR; TCRdb keeps in-frame clones, though not all of them. Among 70,000 to 75,000 clones listed, 75% to 95% were seen once. Sequences were obtained from peripheral blood. Receptor source: a woman younger than 30 with acute or convalescent COVID-19.

The genes are TRBV7-9 and TRBJ2-7, with 8 bases aligning to TRBD2. The CDR3 length is 14 residues. With 4 bases clipped from V and 4 bases from J, the junction kept 6 bases outside the gene matches. From germline, CDR1 is SEHNR and CDR2 FQNEAQ (reference sequence). The CDR3 DNA follows: TGTGCCAGCAGCTCCGTCGGGGGGGTTTACGAGCAGTACTTC. Its translation is CASSSVGGVYEQYF.

The V gene is TRBV5-8, the J gene TRBJ2-3, with 11 bases fitting TRBD2. The CDR3 has 14 amino acids. J was trimmed by 8 bases and V by 4 bases; bases with no gene match: 6. Germline values: CDR1 SGHTS, CDR2 YDEGEE. The DNA of the CDR3 is TGTGCCAGCAGCCTTAGCGGGGGGGCCGCTACGCAGTATTTT. The encoded protein is CASSLSGGAATQYF.

This chain joins TRBV28 and TRBJ2-2, with D tentatively TRBD1 (6 bases). This CDR3 has 15 residues. V was pared by 3 bases and J by 2 bases, with 10 bases between. CDR1 and CDR2 (germline): MDHEN, SYDVKM. The CDR3 DNA is TGTGCCAGCAGTTTTTTGGGGGCAAACACCGGGGAGCTGTTTTTT. This encodes CASSFLGANTGELFF.

This chain uses TRBV18 with TRBJ1-1, with D perhaps TRBD1 (6 bases). This CDR3 is built from 15 residues. CDR1 KGHSH and CDR2 LQKENI come from the germline V gene. V gave up 3 bases and J gave up 5 bases, with 16 bases separating them. The chain's CDR3 is CASSPSGGGYTEAFF. CDR3 DNA: TGTGCCAGCTCACCCTCGGGGGGGGGCTATACTGAAGCTTTCTTT.

The J gene is TRBJ1-1, the V gene TRBV12-3 or TRBV12-4; tentatively, D is TRBD1 (5 bases). This CDR3 contains 12 residues. Trimming removed 5 bases at V and 6 bases at J, with 10 bases between. CDR3 sequence: CASSAGSSEAFF. Written as DNA, the CDR3 is TGTGCCAGCAGTGCAGGGTCCTCTGAAGCTTTCTTT.

The V gene is TRBV7-2, the J gene TRBJ2-5, with D maybe TRBD2 (5 bases). Germline values: CDR1 SGHTA, CDR2 FQGNSA. Trimming shortened V by 0 bases and J by 4 bases, and 9 bases separated the two germline ends. The CDR3 sequence is 14 residues long. CDR3 protein: CASSLAPGSETQYF. For the CDR3, the DNA is TGTGCCAGCAGCTTAGCCCCGGGGTCAGAGACCCAGTACTTC.

This sequence joins TRBV14 and TRBJ1-6, with D possibly matching TRBD1 (5 bases). V was cut by 5 bases and J by 0 bases, with 11 bases left in between. In germline, CDR1 is SGHDN, CDR2 FVKESK. The CDR3 extends over 16 amino acids. The CDR3: CASSTRQSSYNSPLHF. The CDR3, as DNA: TGTGCCAGCAGCACACGACAGAGCTCCTATAATTCACCCCTCCACTTT. Drawing the rest from reference TRBV14 and TRBJ1-6, the complete variable domain is EAGVTQFPSHSVIEKGQTVTLRCDPISGHDNLYWYRRVMGKEIKFLLHFVKESKQDESGMPNNRFLAERTGGTYSTLKVQPAELEDSGVYFCASSTRQSSYNSPLHFGNGTRLTVT.

V usage is TRBV6-5 and J usage is TRBJ1-1, with D possibly being TRBD1 (6 bases). In germline, CDR1 is MNHEY, CDR2 SVGAGI. The CDR3 runs to 13 residues. Deletions cut 6 bases from V and 1 base from J, with 9 bases between. The CDR3 DNA sequence: TGTGCCAGCAGGGGCAGGGGGAACACTGAAGCTTTCTTT. It yields the protein CASRGRGNTEAFF.

The chain joins TRBV5-5 to TRBJ1-2; D not certain. V lost 3 bases and J lost 0, with 9 bases in between. In germline, CDR1 is SGHKS, CDR2 YYEKEE (reference sequence). The CDR3 is 14 amino acids. Here the CDR3 reads CASSSTVTNYGYTF. The CDR3 nucleotides read TGTGCCAGCAGCTCTACAGTTACTAACTATGGCTACACCTTC.

This sequence joins TRBV20-1 and TRBJ2-1; D gene ambiguous. This CDR3 contains 11 residues. Germline values: CDR1 DFQATT, CDR2 SNEGSKA (reference sequence). Trimming stripped 5 bases from V and 7 bases from J, with 9 bases between. CDR3 in DNA: TGCAGTGCTCCCGCTAGGAATGAGCAGTTCTTC. Its protein product is CSAPARNEQFF.

The V call is TRBV5-1, the J call TRBJ2-5; D is undetermined. CDR3 length: 13 amino acids. The V gene's germline CDR1 is SGHRS and CDR2 YFSETQ. The V and J ends lost 0 bases and 1 base respectively, with 4 bases between them. The CDR3 loop is CASSLGPQETQYF. The CDR3 coding sequence is TGCGCCAGCAGCTTGGGGCCCCAAGAGACCCAGTACTTC.

The gene calls are TRBV6-5 and TRBJ1-2; D gene unclear. Per germline, CDR1 MNHEY and CDR2 SVGAGI. CDR3 size: 12 residues. The germline V and J ends were trimmed by 8 bases and 2 bases, with 9 bases remaining between them. CDR3 coding DNA: TGTGCCAGCTGGACTGTAAACTATGGCTACACCTTC. Translated: CASWTVNYGYTF.

The chain has TRBV12-3 or TRBV12-4 and TRBJ2-5; TRBD1 is a possible D gene (5 bases). V was trimmed by 3 bases and J by 2 bases, leaving 7 bases between them. This CDR3 is 13 amino acids long. The CDR3 DNA follows: TGTGCCAGCAGTTTTTCAGGGCAAGAGACCCAGTACTTC. Translating it yields CASSFSGQETQYF.

Relative to its sample, this clone is medium-sized. This sequence joins TRBV7-9 and TRBJ1-2; tentatively, D is TRBD1 (6 bases). Germline loops: CDR1 SEHNR, CDR2 FQNEAQ (reference sequence). This CDR3 contains 13 residues. The germline V and J ends were trimmed by 5 bases and 7 bases, with 14 bases remaining between them. The CDR3 DNA reads as TGTGCCAGCAGCGCGGACAGAGTTGGTGGCTACACCTTC. Its translation: CASSADRVGGYTF.

The J gene is TRBJ2-1, the V gene TRBV30; 8 bases match TRBD1. V lost 3 bases to trimming and J lost 1 base; unmatched junction nucleotides: 5. Per germline, CDR1 GTSNPN and CDR2 SVGIG (reference sequence). This CDR3 contains 15 residues. The CDR3 protein is CAWSPDRASYNEQFF. The CDR3 DNA follows: TGTGCCTGGAGCCCGGACAGGGCGTCCTACAATGAGCAGTTCTTC.

The table lists this clone with a few counts. This chain uses TRBV7-8 with TRBJ1-1; 10 bases are a match to TRBD1. The V segment lost 5 bases and the J segment 5 bases; nucleotides outside the gene matches: 5. Germline CDR1 is SGHVS and CDR2 is FQNEAQ. The CDR3 has 14 amino acids. The CDR3 DNA reads as TGTGCCAGCAGCCGACAGGGGGCGGTTACTGAAGCTTTCTTT. Its translation: CASSRQGAVTEAFF.

The chain couples TRBV5-1 to TRBJ2-3, with 7 bases lining up with TRBD1. CDR1 is SGHRS and CDR2 is YFSETQ in the germline V gene. The CDR3 totals 13 residues. V lost 4 bases to trimming and J lost 6 bases; unmatched junction nucleotides: 5. The CDR3 DNA follows: TGCGCCAGCAGCCTCAACAGGGGCGATACGCAGTATTTT. This gives the protein CASSLNRGDTQYF.

The chain links TRBV28 to TRBJ2-1; 9 positions match TRBD1. The germline V gene encodes CDR1 MDHEN and CDR2 SYDVKM. The trim removed 3 bases at V and 4 bases at J, leaving 10 bases unmatched. The CDR3 extends over 17 amino acids. This CDR3 reads CASSFAGQGGRYNEQFF. The DNA of the CDR3 is TGTGCCAGCAGTTTTGCGGGACAGGGTGGTAGGTACAATGAGCAGTTCTTC.

The chain uses TRBV2 and TRBJ2-7; D remains unclear. The germline CDR1 and CDR2 sequences are SNHLY and FYNNEI. The CDR3 has 12 amino acids. Trimming stripped 5 bases from V and 1 base from J, with 6 bases between. The CDR3 loop is CASSRESYEQYF. In nucleotides, the CDR3 is TGTGCCAGCAGTAGAGAATCCTACGAGCAGTACTTC.

DNA of the CDR3: TGCGCCAGCAGCTTGCGGTTACAGAGCAATGAGCAGTTCTTC. This translates into CASSLRLQSNEQFF. The V gene is TRBV5-1, the J gene TRBJ2-1; D gene uncertain. Germline loops: CDR1 SGHRS, CDR2 YFSETQ. V was clipped by 1 base and J by 6 bases, with 11 bases between them. CDR3 size: 14 residues.

The V call is TRBV2, the J call TRBJ2-5; D is uncertain. CDR1 is SNHLY and CDR2 is FYNNEI in the germline V gene. The V end was cut by 4 bases, the J end by 0 bases, with 9 bases between. The CDR3 is 14 amino acids. The CDR3 region has the DNA TGTGCCAGCAGTGGTAGAACGTACCAAGAGACCCAGTACTTC. Amino acids: CASSGRTYQETQYF. Full variable domain (remainder filled in from reference TRBV2 and TRBJ2-5): EPEVTQTPSHQVTQMGQEVILRCVPISNHLYFYWYRQILGQKVEFLVSFYNNEISEKSEIFDDQFSVERPDGSNFTLKIRSTKLEDSAMYFCASSGRTYQETQYFGPGTRLLVL.

The chain has TRBV7-8 and TRBJ1-1, with 8 bases identical to TRBD1. Germline V gives CDR1 SGHVS, CDR2 FQNEAQ. The CDR3 runs to 14 residues. V lost 7 bases and J lost 6; bases outside the gene matches: 10. The CDR3 is CASTSGQGLAEAFF. CDR3 nucleotide sequence: TGTGCCAGCACCTCAGGACAGGGCTTGGCTGAAGCTTTCTTT. Full variable domain (outside the CDR3, taken from reference TRBV7-8 and TRBJ1-1): GAGVSQSPRYKVAKRGQDVALRCDPISGHVSLFWYQQALGQGPEFLTYFQNEAQLDKSGLPSDRFFAERPEGSVSTLKIQRTQQEDSAVYLCASTSGQGLAEAFFGQGTRLTVV.

V and J are TRBV5-1 and TRBJ1-4; 8 positions match TRBD1. CDR1 is SGHRS, CDR2 YFSETQ, per germline. V lost 3 bases, J lost 1 base, and 5 bases stayed unmatched. The CDR3 runs 16 residues. The CDR3 DNA follows: TGCGCCAGCAGCTCGACAGGGGATTTAACTAATGAAAAACTGTTTTTT. This codes for CASSSTGDLTNEKLFF.

On this clone itself: The same CDR3 also results from other DNA sequences found in this sample. The chain recombines TRBV12-3 or TRBV12-4 with TRBJ1-1, with unresolved D. V lost 2 bases and J 1 base, leaving 5 bases between the germline ends. This CDR3 spans 13 amino acids. The CDR3, as DNA: TGTGCCAGCAGTTTATCTCCGAACACTGAAGCTTTCTTT. Amino acid sequence: CASSLSPNTEAFF.

The V and J genes are TRBV19 and TRBJ1-2; 8 bases align to TRBD1. V dropped 4 bases and J dropped 3; count of bases not matched to a gene: 7. CDR1 is LNHDA and CDR2 is SQIVND in the germline V gene (reference sequence). The CDR3 length is 15 residues. CDR3 in amino acids: CASSRGQDRYYGYTF. CDR3 coding DNA: TGTGCCAGTAGTAGGGGACAGGATCGTTACTATGGCTACACCTTC.

V is TRBV7-2 and J is TRBJ2-6, with no clear D. The germline gives CDR1 SGHTA, CDR2 FQGNSA. This CDR3 is 14 amino acids long. V dropped 1 base and J dropped 3 bases, with 4 bases sitting between them. The CDR3, as DNA: TGTGCCAGCAGCTTAGTTCGTGGGGCCAACGTCCTGACTTTC. Translating gives CASSLVRGANVLTF.

To note about this clone: Mismatch with germline at one junction end may stem from a read error. The chain links TRBV11-2 to TRBJ2-5; 9 bases are shared with TRBD2. Germline-derived CDR1 and CDR2 are SGHAT and FQNNGV. The CDR3 extends over 15 amino acids. The CDR3 loop is CASGLAGVIKETQYF. The CDR3 DNA sequence: TGTGCCAGCGGCTTAGCGGGAGTGATTAAAGAGACCCAGTACTTC.